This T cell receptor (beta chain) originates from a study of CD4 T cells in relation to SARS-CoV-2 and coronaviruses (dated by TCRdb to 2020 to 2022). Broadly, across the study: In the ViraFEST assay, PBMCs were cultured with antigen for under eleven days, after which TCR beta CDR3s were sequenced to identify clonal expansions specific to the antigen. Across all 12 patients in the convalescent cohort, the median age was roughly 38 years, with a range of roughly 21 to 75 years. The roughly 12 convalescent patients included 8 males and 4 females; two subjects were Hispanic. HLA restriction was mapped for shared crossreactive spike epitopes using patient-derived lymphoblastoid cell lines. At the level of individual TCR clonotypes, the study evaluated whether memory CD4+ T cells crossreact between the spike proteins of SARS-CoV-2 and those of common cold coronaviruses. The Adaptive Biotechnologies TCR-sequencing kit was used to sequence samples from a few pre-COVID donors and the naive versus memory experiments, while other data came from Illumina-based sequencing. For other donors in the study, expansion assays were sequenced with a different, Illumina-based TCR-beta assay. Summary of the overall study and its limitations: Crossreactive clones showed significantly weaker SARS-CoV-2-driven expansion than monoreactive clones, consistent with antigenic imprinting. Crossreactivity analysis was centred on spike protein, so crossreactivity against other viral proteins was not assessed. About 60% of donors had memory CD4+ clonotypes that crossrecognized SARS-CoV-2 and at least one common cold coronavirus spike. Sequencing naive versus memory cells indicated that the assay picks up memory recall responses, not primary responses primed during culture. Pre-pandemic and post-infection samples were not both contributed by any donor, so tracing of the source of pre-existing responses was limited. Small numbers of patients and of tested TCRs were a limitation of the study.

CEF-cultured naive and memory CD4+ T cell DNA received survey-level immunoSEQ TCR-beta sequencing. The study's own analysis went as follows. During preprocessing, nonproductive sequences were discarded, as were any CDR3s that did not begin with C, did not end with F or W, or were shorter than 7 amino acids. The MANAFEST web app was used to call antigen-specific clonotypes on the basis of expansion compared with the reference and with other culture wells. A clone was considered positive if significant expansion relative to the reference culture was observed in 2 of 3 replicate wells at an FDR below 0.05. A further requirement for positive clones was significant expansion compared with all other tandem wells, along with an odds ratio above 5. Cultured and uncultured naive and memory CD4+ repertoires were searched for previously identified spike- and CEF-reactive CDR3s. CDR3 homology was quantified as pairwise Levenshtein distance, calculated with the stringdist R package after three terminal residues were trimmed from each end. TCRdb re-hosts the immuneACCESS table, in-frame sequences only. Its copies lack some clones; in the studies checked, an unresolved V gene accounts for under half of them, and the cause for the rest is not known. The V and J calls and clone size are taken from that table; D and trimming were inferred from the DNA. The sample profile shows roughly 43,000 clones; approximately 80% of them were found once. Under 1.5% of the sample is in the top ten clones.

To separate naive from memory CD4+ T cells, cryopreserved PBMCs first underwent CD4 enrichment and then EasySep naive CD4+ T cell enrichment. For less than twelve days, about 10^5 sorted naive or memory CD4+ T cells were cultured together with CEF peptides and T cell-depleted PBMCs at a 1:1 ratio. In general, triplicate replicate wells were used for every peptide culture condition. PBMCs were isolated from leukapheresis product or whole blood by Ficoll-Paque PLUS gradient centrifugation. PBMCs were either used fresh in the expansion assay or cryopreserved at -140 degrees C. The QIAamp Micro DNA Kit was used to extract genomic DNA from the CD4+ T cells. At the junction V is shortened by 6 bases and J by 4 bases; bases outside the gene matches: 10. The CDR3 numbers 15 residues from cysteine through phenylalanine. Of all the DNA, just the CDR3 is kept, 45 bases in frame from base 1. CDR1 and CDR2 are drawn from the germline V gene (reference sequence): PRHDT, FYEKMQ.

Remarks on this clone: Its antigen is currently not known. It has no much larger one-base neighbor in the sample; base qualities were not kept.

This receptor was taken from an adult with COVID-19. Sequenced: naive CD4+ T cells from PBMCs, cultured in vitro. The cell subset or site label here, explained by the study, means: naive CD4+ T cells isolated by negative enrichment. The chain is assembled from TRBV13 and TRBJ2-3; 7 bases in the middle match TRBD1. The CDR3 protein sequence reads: CASSPPTGYSDTQYF. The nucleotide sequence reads TGTGCCAGCAGTCCACCGACAGGGTACTCAGATACGCAGTATTTT.